This T cell receptor beta chain is from a study of immune heterogeneity within non-small cell lung tumors. Per sample, approximately 580 ng of bulk tumor genomic DNA was the template used. Several widely spaced biopsies per primary tumor were taken during surgery. Curative operations were performed on patients who had untreated, newly diagnosed non-small cell lung cancer. For the TCR beta CDR3, multiplex PCR with 32 V and 13 J primers performed the amplification. Each CDR3 protein gets one entry after TCRdb re-called the multiplex PCR reads with MiXCR. The data hold about 21,000 distinct CDR3 sequences, with around 28% observed a single time. The germline V gene has CDR1 SGHRS and CDR2 YFSETQ. V was pared by 3 bases and J by 10 bases, with 19 bases between. The length of the CDR3 is 14 residues.

Sequencing was performed on lung tumor tissue. The rearrangement links TRBV5-1 to TRBJ2-5; perhaps TRBD2 as D (7 bases). This TCR was sampled from a man aged 40-50 years with non-small cell lung cancer. CDR3 nucleotide sequence: TGCGCCAGCAGCTCGGGGGGCAGCTTGTTGGTCCAGTACTTC. This translates into CASSSGGSLLVQYF. Supplemented by reference TRBV5-1 and TRBJ2-5, the full variable domain reads KAGVTQTPRYLIKTRGQQVTLSCSPISGHRSVSWYQQTPGQGLQFLFEYFSETQRNKGNFPGRFSGRQFSNSRSEMNVSTLELGDSALYLCASSSGGSLLVQYFGPGTRLLVL.